These T cell receptor beta chains were read from a single sample in a study of T cell responses to AZD1222 COVID-19 vaccine. Sequencing used immunoSEQ multiplex PCR; TCRdb keeps in-frame clones, though not all of them. Here the sample spans about 140,000 clones, about 90% being singletons. The source was peripheral blood, collected 28 days after the second dose of the MenACWY control vaccine. These receptors all stem from an adult who received the MenACWY meningococcal vaccine as a control. The CDR3 runs from the conserved cysteine through the conserved F or W. The D gene is left open where the match is weak. Only part of the rows carry a size: once, few, many, or a class if the clone is expanded.

-,TRBJ1-6,TRBV7-9,TRBD1,TGTGCCGCGCAGGGGGGGACCCTTAATTCACCCCTCCACTTT,CAAQGGTLNSPLHF
-,TRBJ1-5,TRBV13,TRBD1,TGTGCCAGCAGCTTGGGGACAGGGGTCCATCAGCCCCAGCATTTT,CASSLGTGVHQPQHF
-,TRBJ2-1,TRBV5-1,TRBD2,TGCGCCAGCAGCTTGGGACGCGGGGGGGCCGCCCTTTCCTATGAGCAGTTCTTC,CASSLGRGGAALSYEQFF
-,TRBJ1-2,TRBV30,TRBD1,TGTGCCTGGACCCCGGGACAGGGGAACTATGGCTACACCTTC,CAWTPGQGNYGYTF
-,TRBJ1-4,TRBV2,-,TGTGCCAGCAGTGACACGGGAAAACTGTTTTTT,CASSDTGKLFF
-,TRBJ2-7,TRBV5-6,-,TGTGCCAGCAGACTTGACAACTCCTACGAGCAGTACTTC,CASRLDNSYEQYF
-,TRBJ1-6,TRBV21-1,-,TGTGCCAGCAGTATACAGAGAACCTATAATTCACCCCTCCACTTT,CASSIQRTYNSPLHF
once,TRBJ2-7,TRBV24-1,TRBD2,TGTGCCACCAGTGACCTCCGGGGGGTCGAGCAGTACTTC,CATSDLRGVEQYF
-,TRBJ1-5,TRBV18,-,TGTGCCAGCTCACCAAGCAGGGGCAATCAGCCCCAGCATTTT,CASSPSRGNQPQHF
few,TRBJ2-1,TRBV27,TRBD2,TGTGCCAGCAGAATCTGGCCGGGAGCGGGGGCCCCCTACAATGAGCAGTTCTTC,CASRIWPGAGAPYNEQFF
-,TRBJ2-6,TRBV30,-,TGTGCCTGGAGTGTCAACAGGGGGGCCAACGTCCTGACTTTC,CAWSVNRGANVLTF
-,TRBJ2-5,TRBV15,-,TGTGCCACCAGCAGAGGGGGCCATGCCCAGAATAGGACCAGAACCCCCAAAGAGACCCAGTACTTC,CATSRGGHAQNRTRTPKETQYF
-,TRBJ2-6,TRBV6-5,-,TGTGCCAGCAGTTATGAGTTCCCTGGGGCCAACGTCCTGACTTTC,CASSYEFPGANVLTF
-,TRBJ1-1,TRBV19,-,TGTGCCAGTAGTATTTCGGTTCGGGCTTTCTTT,CASSISVRAFF
-,TRBJ2-5,TRBV5-1,TRBD2,TGCGCCAGCAGCTTGGCCGTAGCGGGGGGAAGTGAGACCCAGTACTTC,CASSLAVAGGSETQYF
-,TRBJ2-7,TRBV28,-,TGTGCCACCATCGGTGGGACACTTGCCGCGGTGGAGCAGTACTTC,CATIGGTLAAVEQYF
-,TRBJ2-1,TRBV6-5,-,TGTGCCAGCAGTTGGGGGGATTCCTACAATGAGCAGTTCTTC,CASSWGDSYNEQFF
-,TRBJ1-6,TRBV19,TRBD1,TGTGCCAGTACCCACGGACAGGGGCATTCACCCCTCCACTTT,CASTHGQGHSPLHF
-,TRBJ1-1,TRBV28,TRBD1,TGTGCCAGCAATCCGGGACAGGGGACCACTGAAGCTTTCTTT,CASNPGQGTTEAFF
-,TRBJ2-4,TRBV6-1,-,TGTGCCAGCAGTGAGGACGGCCCTTCTCAGTACTTC,CASSEDGPSQYF
once,TRBJ2-7,TRBV12-3/TRBV12-4,-,TGTGCCAGCAGTTTGCAGGGGTACGAGCAGTACTTC,CASSLQGYEQYF
-,TRBJ2-3,TRBV19,-,TGTGCCAGTTCCCCCGGTGATCAGGGGCAGTATTTT,CASSPGDQGQYF
once,TRBJ2-1,TRBV3-1/TRBV3-2,TRBD2,TGTGCCAGCAGCCAAGCCTACCGACTAGCGGGATATATGGATGAGCAGTTCTTC,CASSQAYRLAGYMDEQFF
-,TRBJ2-1,TRBV6-2/TRBV6-3,TRBD2,TGTGCCAGCAGTTACTCAGCGGGAGGGCCTTTTTACAATGAGCAGTTCTTC,CASSYSAGGPFYNEQFF
-,TRBJ1-4,TRBV11-3,-,TGTGCCAGCAGCCCCCTGGGGTACCCAACTAATGAAAAACTGTTTTTT,CASSPLGYPTNEKLFF
-,TRBJ2-7,TRBV11-1,TRBD1,TGTGCCAGCAGCACTGGGACAGTCTACGAGCAGTACTTC,CASSTGTVYEQYF
-,TRBJ2-1,TRBV11-3,TRBD1,TGTGCCAGCAGCTTAGGTGGGGACAGGGGTCCGTTCTTC,CASSLGGDRGPFF
once,TRBJ2-7,TRBV20-1,-,TGCAGTGCTAGTCATAGCGGAGGGACCTACGAGCAGTACTTC,CSASHSGGTYEQYF
-,TRBJ2-7,TRBV9,-,TGTGCCAGCAGCGTAGACAGCTACTCCTACGAGCAGTACTTC,CASSVDSYSYEQYF
-,TRBJ1-2,TRBV7-9,-,TGTGCCAGCAGCTTCGGGGGTAACTATGGCTACACCTTC,CASSFGGNYGYTF
-,TRBJ2-7,TRBV6-2/TRBV6-3,-,TGTGCCAGCAGTTACTCTCCCATTCGGGCCTACGAGCAGTACTTC,CASSYSPIRAYEQYF
-,TRBJ2-4,TRBV19,TRBD2,TGTGCCAGTAGTTCGATAGCGGGGGGGCTTAACATTCAGTACTTC,CASSSIAGGLNIQYF
few,TRBJ2-7,TRBV7-8,-,TGTGCCAGCAGCTACGGGAGTGGCTACGAGCAGTACTTC,CASSYGSGYEQYF
-,TRBJ2-3,TRBV30,-,TGTGCCGGGGCTAGGGGCGGGCAAGATACGCAGTATTTT,CAGARGGQDTQYF
-,TRBJ1-2,TRBV28,-,TGTGCCAGCAGTTCCCCCGACAGACACACTAACTATGGCTACACCTTC,CASSSPDRHTNYGYTF
-,TRBJ1-1,TRBV12-3/TRBV12-4,-,TGTGCCAGCAGCTCCCAACAGAACACTGAAGCTTTCTTT,CASSSQQNTEAFF
-,TRBJ1-2,TRBV6-5,-,TGTGCCACTTTGACAGGATCCTGGGGCTACACCTTC,CATLTGSWGYTF
-,TRBJ2-7,TRBV12-3/TRBV12-4,-,TGTGCCAGCAGTTTTCACGGCTACGAGCAGTACTTC,CASSFHGYEQYF
-,TRBJ1-4,TRBV6-1,TRBD1,TGTGCCAGCAGTGACCACAGGGGAAGCAATGAAAAACTGTTTTTT,CASSDHRGSNEKLFF
few,TRBJ2-1,TRBV6-2/TRBV6-3,-,TGTGCCAGCAGTAAGGCGAGCGGAGGGGGGCAGGGTGAGCAGTTCTTC,CASSKASGGGQGEQFF
-,TRBJ1-1,TRBV7-3,TRBD1,TGTGCCAGCAGACGGGACAGGGGTGAACGGACTGAAGCTTTCTTT,CASRRDRGERTEAFF
-,TRBJ1-1,TRBV28,-,TGTGCCAGCAGTTTAAATAGGGAGGCTTTCTTT,CASSLNREAFF
-,TRBJ1-5,TRBV5-8,-,TGTGCCAGCAGCCTGGACAGTAATCAGCCCCAGCATTTT,CASSLDSNQPQHF
-,TRBJ2-7,TRBV20-1,TRBD1,TGCAGTGCTAGTGCTGTCAGGGGGAAGGGGGAGCAGTACTTC,CSASAVRGKGEQYF
once,TRBJ2-3,TRBV5-5,TRBD1,TGTGCCAGCAGCTACTCTCACAGGGGGCTCATAGATACGCAGTATTTT,CASSYSHRGLIDTQYF
few,TRBJ2-5,TRBV9,-,TGTGCCAGCAGCGTAGGGGGGGAGACCCAGTACTTC,CASSVGGETQYF
-,TRBJ1-1,TRBV18,TRBD1,TGTGCCAGCTCACCACGAGGACAGGGAGGGAGTGGGGCTGAAGCTTTCTTT,CASSPRGQGGSGAEAFF
-,TRBJ2-2,TRBV4-3,-,TGCGCCAGCAGCCAAGTGTTTGGTTCGGACACCGGGGAGCTGTTTTTT,CASSQVFGSDTGELFF
once,TRBJ2-1,TRBV6-2/TRBV6-3,TRBD1,TGTGCCAGCAGTTACGCAATAAACAGGGGGGATTACAATGAGCAGTTCTTC,CASSYAINRGDYNEQFF
-,TRBJ2-7,TRBV7-2,TRBD1,TGTGCCAGCAGCGAGGGGACAGGGGGTGCCTACGAGCAGTACTTC,CASSEGTGGAYEQYF
-,TRBJ2-5,TRBV5-5,-,TGTGCCAGCAGCTTGGGGGGCAGACAAGAGACCCAGTACTTC,CASSLGGRQETQYF
-,TRBJ2-2,TRBV18,-,TGTGCCAGCTCATTTAGGATCACCGACGGACCGAACACCGGGGAGCTGTTTTTT,CASSFRITDGPNTGELFF
-,TRBJ1-6,TRBV3-1/TRBV3-2,-,TGTGCCAGCAGCCAAGATGATCGGACATACGCACCCCTCCACTTT,CASSQDDRTYAPLHF
-,TRBJ1-5,TRBV23-1,-,TGCGCCAGCAGTCACTCCTCCGACAGGCACATCAATCAGCCCCAGCATTTT,CASSHSSDRHINQPQHF
-,TRBJ1-1,TRBV15,-,TGTGCCACCAGCAGAGAGCGGGTCAAGGGTACTGAAGCTTTCTTT,CATSRERVKGTEAFF
-,TRBJ2-3,TRBV7-2,-,TGTGCCAGCAGCTTAGCTGGGACCAGAGATACGCAGTATTTT,CASSLAGTRDTQYF
-,TRBJ1-5,TRBV4-3,-,TGCGCCAGCAGCCGTGAACAGGGTAGCAATCAGCCCCAGCATTTT,CASSREQGSNQPQHF